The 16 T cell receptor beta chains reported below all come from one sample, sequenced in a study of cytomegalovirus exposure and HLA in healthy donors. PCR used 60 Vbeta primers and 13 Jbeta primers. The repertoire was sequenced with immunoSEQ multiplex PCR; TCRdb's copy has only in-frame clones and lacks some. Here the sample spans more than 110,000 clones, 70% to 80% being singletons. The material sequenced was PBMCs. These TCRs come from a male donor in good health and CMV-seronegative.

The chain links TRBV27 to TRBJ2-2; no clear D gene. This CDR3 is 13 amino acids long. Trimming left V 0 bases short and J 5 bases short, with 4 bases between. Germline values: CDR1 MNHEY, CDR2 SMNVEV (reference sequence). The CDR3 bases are TGTGCCAGCAGTTTATCGAGGACCGGGGAGCTGTTTTTT. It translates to CASSLSRTGELFF.

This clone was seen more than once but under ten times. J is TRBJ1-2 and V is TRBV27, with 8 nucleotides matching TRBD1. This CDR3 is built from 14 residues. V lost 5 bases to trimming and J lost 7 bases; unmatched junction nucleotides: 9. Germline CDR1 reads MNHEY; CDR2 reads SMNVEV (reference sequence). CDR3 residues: CASSVYGTGGGYTF. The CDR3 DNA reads TGTGCCAGCAGTGTCTACGGGACAGGCGGTGGCTACACCTTC.

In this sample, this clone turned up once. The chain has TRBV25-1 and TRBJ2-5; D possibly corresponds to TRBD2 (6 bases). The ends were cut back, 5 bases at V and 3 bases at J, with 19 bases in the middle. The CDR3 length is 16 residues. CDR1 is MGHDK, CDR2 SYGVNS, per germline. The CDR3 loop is CASSNDGTPKEETQYF. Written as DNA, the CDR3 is TGTGCCAGCAGTAACGACGGGACTCCCAAGGAAGAGACCCAGTACTTC.

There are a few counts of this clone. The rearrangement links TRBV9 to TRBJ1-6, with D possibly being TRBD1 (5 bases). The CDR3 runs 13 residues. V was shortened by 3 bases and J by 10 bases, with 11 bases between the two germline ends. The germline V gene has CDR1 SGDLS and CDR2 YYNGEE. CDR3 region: CASSGWGPSPLHF. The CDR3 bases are TGTGCCAGCAGCGGATGGGGCCCCTCACCCCTCCACTTT.

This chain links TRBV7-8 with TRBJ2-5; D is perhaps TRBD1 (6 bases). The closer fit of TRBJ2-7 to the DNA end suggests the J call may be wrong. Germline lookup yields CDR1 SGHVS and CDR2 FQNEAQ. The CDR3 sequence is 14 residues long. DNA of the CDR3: TGTGCCAGCAGCGGCAGGACAGACACCTACGAGCAGTACTTC. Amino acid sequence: CASSGRTDTYEQYF.

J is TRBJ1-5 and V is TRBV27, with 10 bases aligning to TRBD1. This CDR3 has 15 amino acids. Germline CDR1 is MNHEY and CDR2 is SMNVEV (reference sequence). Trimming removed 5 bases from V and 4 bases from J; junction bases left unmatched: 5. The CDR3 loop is CASSPGTGANQPQHF. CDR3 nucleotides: TGTGCCAGCAGTCCGGGGACAGGGGCAAATCAGCCCCAGCATTTT.

DNA of the CDR3: TGTGCCAGCCTCCGAACCGGGACTAGCGGTGGTAATGAGCAGTTCTTC. This encodes CASLRTGTSGGNEQFF. The gene calls are TRBV27 and TRBJ2-1, with 11 bases lining up with TRBD2. The germline V gene has CDR1 MNHEY and CDR2 SMNVEV (reference sequence). The CDR3 has 16 residues. With 8 bases clipped from V and 7 bases from J, the junction kept 13 bases outside the gene matches.

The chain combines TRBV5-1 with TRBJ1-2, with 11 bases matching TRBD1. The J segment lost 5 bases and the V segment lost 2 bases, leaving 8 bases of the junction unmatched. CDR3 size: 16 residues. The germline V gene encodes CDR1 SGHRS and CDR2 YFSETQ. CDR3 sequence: CASSLPGTGGRYGYTF. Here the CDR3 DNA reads TGCGCCAGCAGCTTACCCGGGACAGGGGGGCGTTATGGCTACACCTTC.

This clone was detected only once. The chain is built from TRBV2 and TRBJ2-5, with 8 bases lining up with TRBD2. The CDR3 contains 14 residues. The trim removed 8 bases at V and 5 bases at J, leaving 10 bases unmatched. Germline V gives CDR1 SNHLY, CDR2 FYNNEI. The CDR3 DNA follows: TGTGCCAGCGCACGGGGGGGGCGGGGGGAGACCCAGTACTTC. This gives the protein CASARGGRGETQYF.

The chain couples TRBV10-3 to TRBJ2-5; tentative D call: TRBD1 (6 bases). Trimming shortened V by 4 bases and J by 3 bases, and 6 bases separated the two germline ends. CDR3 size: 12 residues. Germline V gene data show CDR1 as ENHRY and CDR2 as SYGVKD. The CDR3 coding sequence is TGTGCCATCAGTGCAGGGGAAGAGACCCAGTACTTC. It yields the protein CAISAGEETQYF.

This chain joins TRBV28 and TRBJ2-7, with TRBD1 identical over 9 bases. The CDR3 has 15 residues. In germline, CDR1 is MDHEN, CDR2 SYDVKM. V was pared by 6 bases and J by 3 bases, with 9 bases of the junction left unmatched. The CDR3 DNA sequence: TGTGCCAGCAGACTTTGGACAGGGGAGGACTACGAGCAGTACTTC. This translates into CASRLWTGEDYEQYF.

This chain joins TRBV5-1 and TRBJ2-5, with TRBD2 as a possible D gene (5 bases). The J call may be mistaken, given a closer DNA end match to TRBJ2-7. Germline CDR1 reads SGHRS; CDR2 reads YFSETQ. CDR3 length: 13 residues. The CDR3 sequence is CASSLGNGGEQYF. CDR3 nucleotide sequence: TGCGCCAGCAGCTTGGGGAACGGAGGCGAGCAGTACTTC.

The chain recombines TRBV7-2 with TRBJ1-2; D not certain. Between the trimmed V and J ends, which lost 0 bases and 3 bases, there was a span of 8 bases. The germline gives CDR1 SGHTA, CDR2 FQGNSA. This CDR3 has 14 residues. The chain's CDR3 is CASSLAAGDYGYTF. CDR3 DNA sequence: TGTGCCAGCAGCTTAGCGGCGGGTGACTATGGCTACACCTTC.

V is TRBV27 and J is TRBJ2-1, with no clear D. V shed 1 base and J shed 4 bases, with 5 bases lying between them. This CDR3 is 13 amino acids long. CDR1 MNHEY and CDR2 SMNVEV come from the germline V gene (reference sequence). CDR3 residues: CASSLLAYNEQFF. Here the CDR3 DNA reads TGTGCCAGCAGTTTATTAGCATACAATGAGCAGTTCTTC.

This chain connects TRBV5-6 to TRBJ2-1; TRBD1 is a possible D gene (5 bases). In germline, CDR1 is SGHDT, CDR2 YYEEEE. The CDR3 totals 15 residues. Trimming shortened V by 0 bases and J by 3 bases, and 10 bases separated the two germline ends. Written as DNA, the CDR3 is TGTGCCAGCAGCTTGGGACAGCTGATCTACAATGAGCAGTTCTTC. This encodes CASSLGQLIYNEQFF. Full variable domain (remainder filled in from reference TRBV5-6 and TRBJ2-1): DAGVTQSPTHLIKTRGQQVTLRCSPKSGHDTVSWYQQALGQGPQFIFQYYEEEERQRGNFPDRFSGHQFPNYSSELNVNALLLGDSALYLCASSLGQLIYNEQFFGPGTRLTVL.

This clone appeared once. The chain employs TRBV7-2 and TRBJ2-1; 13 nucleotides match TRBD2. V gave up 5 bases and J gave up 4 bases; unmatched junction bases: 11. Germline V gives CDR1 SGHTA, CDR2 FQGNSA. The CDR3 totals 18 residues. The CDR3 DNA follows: TGTGCCAGCAGCCCACTACTGACTAGCGGGGGGCTTTACAATGAGCAGTTCTTC. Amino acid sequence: CASSPLLTSGGLYNEQFF.